This entry is about one T cell receptor (beta chain). No cognate antigen has been identified for it. Per-base qualities were not stored, and no clone one base away is much larger. These data come from a study of blood T cell repertoires in COVID-19 (dated by TCRdb to 2020 to 2022). About the full investigation: The collaborator samples originated in the United States, Italy and Spain and spanned the acute and convalescent phases of COVID-19. The samples were drawn from the first 160 participants of the ongoing ImmuneRACE study and from over 950 subjects provided by 6 global collaborators. The sample metadata nearly always contained a de-identified subject ID, COVID-19 status, age in years and sex. Deeply sampled blood TCRbeta repertoires from subjects exposed to, actively infected with, or recovered from COVID-19 were included in the dataset. The prospective study material was composed of cDNA or gDNA derived from T cells, B-cell-depleted T cells, or PBMCs. Where available, HLA class I and class II types were taken from metadata supplied by the sample provider and were not determined by assay-based typing. The repertoires were made available in a free public database intended to serve as a resource for research on the immune response to SARS-CoV-2. The research as a whole found: The amount of clinical and demographic metadata varied by source and participant and was provided uncurated.

The collaborating institutions used their own protocols to collect whole blood in K2EDTA tubes. For TCRbeta analysis, collaborators shipped samples as frozen whole blood, isolated PBMCs, or DNA extracted from either of those sample types. The immunoSEQ Assay, a bias-controlled multiplex PCR, was used to amplify TCRbeta CDR3 regions from genomic DNA. In the authors' own workflow: Nucleated cell counts per sample were estimated from amplification of reference gene primers within the assay. To quantify the absolute abundance of each unique TCRbeta CDR3 rearrangement, sequence reads were collapsed and filtered. For each sample, productive Simpson clonality was calculated by taking the square root of Simpson's diversity index across productive rearrangements. The clones in this table, taken by TCRdb from immuneACCESS, are in-frame only. Not every clone is retained; where verified, under half of the shortfall comes from an unresolved V gene, and the cause of the rest is unknown. For V, J and clone size, that table is used; D and trimming come from the DNA. The sample yields roughly 120,000 clones; 76% were counted once. In total, the top ten clones hold 3.8% of the sample.

From V the trimming removes 3 bases and from J it removes 10 bases, while the gene matches leave 4 bases of the junction unaccounted for. Including cysteine and phenylalanine, the CDR3 has 14 amino acids. Only CDR3 DNA remains: 42 bases, in frame from the first base. In the germline V gene (reference sequence), CDR1 corresponds to MNHEY and CDR2 to SMNVEV. The sequencing input was peripheral blood. This clonotype originated in a woman older than 75 with acute or convalescent COVID-19. The V and J segments used are TRBV27 and TRBJ1-4; 11 junctional bases match TRBD1. The CDR3 reads CASSFGQGARKLFF. The nucleotide sequence reads as follows: TGTGCCAGCAGTTTCGGACAGGGGGCGAGAAAACTGTTTTTT.